This T cell receptor beta chain was obtained from a study of blood T cells in healthy people across ages. A J-beta primer mix and a sample-barcoded 5' primer were used in a second PCR of about 7 to 12 cycles. From the 5' RACE reads, TCRdb called clonotypes with MiXCR, one entry per CDR3 protein. This sample yields about 1.4 million distinct CDR3 sequences, of which 45% to 70% are seen a single time; 5% to 7% belongs to the top ten. CDR1 is MNHEY, CDR2 SMNVEV, per germline (reference sequence). The CDR3 sequence is 13 residues long. V shed 6 bases, J shed 9 bases, and the junction held 8 bases outside the gene matches. For every donor, a draw yielded around 10 milliliters of peripheral blood.

Sequencing was done on a sample of blood. The source of this sequence is a young man in good health. The chain combines TRBV27 with TRBJ2-1, with 7 bases that match TRBD1. This chain's CDR3 is CASSVRGYFEQFF. CDR3 in DNA: TGTGCCAGCAGCGTCAGGGGGTACTTTGAGCAGTTCTTC.